This T cell receptor beta chain was profiled in a study of blood T cell repertoires in COVID-19. Overall study context: Acute and convalescent COVID-19 samples came from the United States, Italy and Spain.

Under the authors' procedure: The assay estimated nucleated cells by amplifying reference gene primers. TCRdb's copy holds only in-frame clones and misses some; the assay was immunoSEQ multiplex PCR. The V and J calls and the clone size are those of that table, but D and trimming were determined from the DNA. This sample has about 220,000 clones, with approximately 90% found just once. Trimming cost V 2 bases and J 7 bases, with 10 bases left between them. The CDR3 covers 13 residues. Germline CDR1 reads LNHDA; CDR2 reads SQIVND (reference sequence). The sequencing input was peripheral blood. V and J are TRBV19 and TRBJ2-3; D might be TRBD1 (5 bases). The clonotype comes from a man aged 30 to 45 who had recovered from COVID-19. The CDR3 region is CASSISRANTQYF. CDR3 nucleotides: TGTGCCAGTAGTATATCCAGGGCTAATACGCAGTATTTT.